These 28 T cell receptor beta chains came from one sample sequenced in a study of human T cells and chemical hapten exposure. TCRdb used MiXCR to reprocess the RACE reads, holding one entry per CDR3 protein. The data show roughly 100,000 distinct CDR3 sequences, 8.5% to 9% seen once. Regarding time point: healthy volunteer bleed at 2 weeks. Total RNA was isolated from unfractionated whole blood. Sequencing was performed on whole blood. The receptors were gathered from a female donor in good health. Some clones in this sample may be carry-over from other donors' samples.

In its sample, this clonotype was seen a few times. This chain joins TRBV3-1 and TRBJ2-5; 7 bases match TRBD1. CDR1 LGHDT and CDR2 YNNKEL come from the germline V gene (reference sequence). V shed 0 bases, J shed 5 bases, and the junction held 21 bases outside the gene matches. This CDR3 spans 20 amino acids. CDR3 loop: CASSQELGFVSGQSRETQYF. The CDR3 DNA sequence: TGTGCCAGCAGCCAAGAATTAGGTTTTGTGTCGGGACAGTCCAGGGAGACCCAGTACTTC.

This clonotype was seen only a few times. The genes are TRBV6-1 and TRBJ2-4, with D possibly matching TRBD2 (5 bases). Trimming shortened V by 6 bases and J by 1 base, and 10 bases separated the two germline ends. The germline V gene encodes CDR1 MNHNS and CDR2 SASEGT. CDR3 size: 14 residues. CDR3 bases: TGTGCCAGCAGGTCCTCGGGGGCCAAAAACATTCAGTACTTC. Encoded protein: CASRSSGAKNIQYF.

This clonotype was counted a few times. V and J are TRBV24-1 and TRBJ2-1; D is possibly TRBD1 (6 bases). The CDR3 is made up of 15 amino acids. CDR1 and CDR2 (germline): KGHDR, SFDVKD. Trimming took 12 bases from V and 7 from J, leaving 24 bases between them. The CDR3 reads CALITGTGTGNEQFF. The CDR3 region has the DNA TGTGCCCTCATCACGGGCACAGGGACGGGGAATGAGCAGTTCTTC.

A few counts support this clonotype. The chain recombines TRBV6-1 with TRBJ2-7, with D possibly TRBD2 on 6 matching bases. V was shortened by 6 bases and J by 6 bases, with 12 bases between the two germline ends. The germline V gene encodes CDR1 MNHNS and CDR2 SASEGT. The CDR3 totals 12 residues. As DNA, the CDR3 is TGTGCCAGCAGGGAAATGGGGGGCGAGCAGTACTTC. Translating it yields CASREMGGEQYF.

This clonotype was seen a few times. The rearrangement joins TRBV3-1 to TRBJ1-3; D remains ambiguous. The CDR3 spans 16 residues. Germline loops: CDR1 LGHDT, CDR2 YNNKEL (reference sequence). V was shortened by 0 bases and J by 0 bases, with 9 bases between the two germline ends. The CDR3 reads CASSQDSPSSGNTIYF. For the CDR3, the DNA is TGTGCCAGCAGCCAAGATTCCCCGAGCTCTGGAAACACCATATATTTT. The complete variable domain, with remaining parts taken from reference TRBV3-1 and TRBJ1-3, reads DTAVSQTPKYLVTQMGNDKSIKCEQNLGHDTMYWYKQDSKKFLKIMFSYNNKELIINETVPNRFSPKSPDKAHLNLHINSLELGDSAVYFCASSQDSPSSGNTIYFGEGSWLTVV.

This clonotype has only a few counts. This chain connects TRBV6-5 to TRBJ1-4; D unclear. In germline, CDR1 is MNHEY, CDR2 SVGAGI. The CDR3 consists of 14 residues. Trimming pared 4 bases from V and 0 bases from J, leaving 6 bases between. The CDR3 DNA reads TGTGCCAGCAGTTCGGCCGCAACTAATGAAAAACTGTTTTTT. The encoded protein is CASSSAATNEKLFF.

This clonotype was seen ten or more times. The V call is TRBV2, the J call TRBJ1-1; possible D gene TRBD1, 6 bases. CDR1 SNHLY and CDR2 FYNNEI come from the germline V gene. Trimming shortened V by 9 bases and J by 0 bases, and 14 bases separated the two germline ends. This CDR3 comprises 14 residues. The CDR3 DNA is TGTGCCAGTAACCAGGACAGCCTGAACACTGAAGCTTTCTTT. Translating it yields CASNQDSLNTEAFF.

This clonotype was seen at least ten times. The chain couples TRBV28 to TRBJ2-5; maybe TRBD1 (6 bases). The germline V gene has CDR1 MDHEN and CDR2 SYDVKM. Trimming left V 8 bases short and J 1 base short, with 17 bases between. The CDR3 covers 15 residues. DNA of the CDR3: TGTGCCAGCTCGTCCCCAGGACAGCCCCAAGAGACCCAGTACTTC. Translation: CASSSPGQPQETQYF. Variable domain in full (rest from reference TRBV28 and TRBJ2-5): DVKVTQSSRYLVKRTGEKVFLECVQDMDHENMFWYRQDPGLGLRLIYFSYDVKMKEKGDIPEGYSVSREKKERFSLILESASTNQTSMYLCASSSPGQPQETQYFGPGTRLLVL.

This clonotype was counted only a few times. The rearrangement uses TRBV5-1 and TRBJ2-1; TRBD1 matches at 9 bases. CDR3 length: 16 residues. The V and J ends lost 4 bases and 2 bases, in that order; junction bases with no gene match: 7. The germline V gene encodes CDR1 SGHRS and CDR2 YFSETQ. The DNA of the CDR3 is TGCGCCAGCAGCCCATTGAGGGACAGGGCCTACAATGAGCAGTTCTTC. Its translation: CASSPLRDRAYNEQFF.

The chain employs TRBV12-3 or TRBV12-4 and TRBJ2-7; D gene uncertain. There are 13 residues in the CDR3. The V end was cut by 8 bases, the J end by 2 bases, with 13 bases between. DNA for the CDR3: TGTGCCAGCTCCTTCAGCAGAGCCTACGAGCAGTACTTC. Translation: CASSFSRAYEQYF.

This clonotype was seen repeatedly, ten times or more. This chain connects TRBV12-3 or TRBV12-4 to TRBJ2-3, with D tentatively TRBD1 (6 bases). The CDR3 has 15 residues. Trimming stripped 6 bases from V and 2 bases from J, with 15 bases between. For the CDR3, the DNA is TGTGCCAGCAGCAGCGGACAGAGACTCACAGATACGCAGTATTTT. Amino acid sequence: CASSSGQRLTDTQYF.

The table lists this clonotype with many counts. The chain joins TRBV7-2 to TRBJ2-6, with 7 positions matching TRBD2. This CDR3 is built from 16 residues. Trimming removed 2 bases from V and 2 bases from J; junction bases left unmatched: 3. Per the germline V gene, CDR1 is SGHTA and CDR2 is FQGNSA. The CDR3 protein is CASSLSAGAGANVLTF. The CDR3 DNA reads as TGTGCCAGCAGCTTATCTGCGGGAGCTGGGGCCAACGTCCTGACTTTC.

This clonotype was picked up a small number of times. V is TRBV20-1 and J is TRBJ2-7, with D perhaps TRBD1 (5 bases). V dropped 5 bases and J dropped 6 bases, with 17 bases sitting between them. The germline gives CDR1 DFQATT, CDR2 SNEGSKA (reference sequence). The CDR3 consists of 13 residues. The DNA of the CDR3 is TGCAGTGCTGCATTTAGGACAACTGCCGAGCAGTACTTC. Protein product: CSAAFRTTAEQYF.

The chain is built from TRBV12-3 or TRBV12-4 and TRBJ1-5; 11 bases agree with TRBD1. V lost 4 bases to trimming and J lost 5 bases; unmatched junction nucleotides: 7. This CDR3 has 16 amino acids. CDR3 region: CASSSTRDRGDQPQHF. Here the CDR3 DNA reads TGTGCCAGCAGTTCCACGCGGGACAGGGGGGATCAGCCCCAGCATTTT.

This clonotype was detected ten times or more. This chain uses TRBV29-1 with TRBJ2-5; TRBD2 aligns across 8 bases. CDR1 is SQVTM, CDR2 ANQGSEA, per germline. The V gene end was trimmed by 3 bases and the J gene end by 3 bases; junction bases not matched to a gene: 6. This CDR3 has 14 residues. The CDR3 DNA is TGCAGCGTTGACTCGGGACTAGGGGAAGAGACCCAGTACTTC. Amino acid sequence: CSVDSGLGEETQYF. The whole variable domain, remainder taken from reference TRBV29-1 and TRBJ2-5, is SAVISQKPSRDICQRGTSLTIQCQVDSQVTMMFWYRQQPGQSLTLIATANQGSEATYESGFVIDKFPISRPNLTFSTLTVSNMSPEDSSIYLCSVDSGLGEETQYFGPGTRLLVL.

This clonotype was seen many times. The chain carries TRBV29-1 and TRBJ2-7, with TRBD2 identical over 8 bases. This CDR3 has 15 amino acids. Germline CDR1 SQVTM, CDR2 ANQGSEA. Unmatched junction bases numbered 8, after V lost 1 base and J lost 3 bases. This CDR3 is CSVEGETSEDYEQYF. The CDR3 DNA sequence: TGCAGCGTTGAAGGGGAGACTAGCGAGGACTACGAGCAGTACTTC.

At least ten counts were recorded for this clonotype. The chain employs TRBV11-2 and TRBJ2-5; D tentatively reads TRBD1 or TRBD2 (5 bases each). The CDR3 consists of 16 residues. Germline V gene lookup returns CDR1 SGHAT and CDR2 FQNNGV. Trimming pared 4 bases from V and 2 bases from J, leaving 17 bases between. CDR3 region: CASSSVPMGEQETQYF. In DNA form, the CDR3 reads TGTGCCAGCAGCTCAGTCCCTATGGGGGAACAAGAGACCCAGTACTTC.

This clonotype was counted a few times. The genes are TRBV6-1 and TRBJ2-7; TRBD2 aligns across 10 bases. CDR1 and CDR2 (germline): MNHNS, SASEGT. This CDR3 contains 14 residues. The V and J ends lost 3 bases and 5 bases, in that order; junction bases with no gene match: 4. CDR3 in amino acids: CASSDSGRSDEQYF. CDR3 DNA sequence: TGTGCCAGCAGTGATAGCGGGAGGTCTGACGAGCAGTACTTC.

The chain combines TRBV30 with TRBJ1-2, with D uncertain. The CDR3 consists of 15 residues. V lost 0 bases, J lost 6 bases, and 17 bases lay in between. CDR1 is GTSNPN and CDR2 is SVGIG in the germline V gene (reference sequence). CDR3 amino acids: CAWSVLAGGGDGYTF. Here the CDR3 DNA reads TGTGCCTGGAGTGTATTGGCGGGAGGCGGAGATGGCTACACCTTC.

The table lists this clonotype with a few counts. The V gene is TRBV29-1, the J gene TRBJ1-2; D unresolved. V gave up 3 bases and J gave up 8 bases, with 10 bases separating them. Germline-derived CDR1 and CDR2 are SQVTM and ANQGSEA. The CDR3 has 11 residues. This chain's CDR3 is CSVEARLGYTF. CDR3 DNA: TGCAGCGTTGAGGCACGATTAGGCTACACCTTC.

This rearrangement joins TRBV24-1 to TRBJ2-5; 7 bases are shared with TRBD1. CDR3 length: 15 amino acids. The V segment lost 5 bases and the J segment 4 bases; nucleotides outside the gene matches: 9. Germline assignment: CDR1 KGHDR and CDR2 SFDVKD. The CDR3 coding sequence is TGTGCCACCAGTGCCGAGACAGGGTCCCTAGAGACCCAGTACTTC. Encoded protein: CATSAETGSLETQYF.

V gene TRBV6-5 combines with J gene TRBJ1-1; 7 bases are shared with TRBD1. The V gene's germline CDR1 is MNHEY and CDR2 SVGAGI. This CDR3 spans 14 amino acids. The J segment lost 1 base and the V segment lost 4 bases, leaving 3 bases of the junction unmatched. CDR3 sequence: CASSFNRGNTEAFF. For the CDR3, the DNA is TGTGCCAGCAGTTTTAACAGGGGGAACACTGAAGCTTTCTTT.

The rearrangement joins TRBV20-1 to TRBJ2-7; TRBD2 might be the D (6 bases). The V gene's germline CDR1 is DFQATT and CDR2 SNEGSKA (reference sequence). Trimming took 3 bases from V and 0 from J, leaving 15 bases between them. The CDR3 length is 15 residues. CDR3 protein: CSASKVSGSSYEQYF. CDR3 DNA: TGCAGTGCTAGTAAGGTTAGCGGCAGCTCCTACGAGCAGTACTTC.

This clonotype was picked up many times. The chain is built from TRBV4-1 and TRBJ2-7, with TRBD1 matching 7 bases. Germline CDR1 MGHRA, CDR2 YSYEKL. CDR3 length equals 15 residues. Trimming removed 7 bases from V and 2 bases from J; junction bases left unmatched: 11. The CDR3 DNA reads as TGCGCCAGCAACCTCCGGGACAGCCTAGCCTACGAGCAGTACTTC. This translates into CASNLRDSLAYEQYF.

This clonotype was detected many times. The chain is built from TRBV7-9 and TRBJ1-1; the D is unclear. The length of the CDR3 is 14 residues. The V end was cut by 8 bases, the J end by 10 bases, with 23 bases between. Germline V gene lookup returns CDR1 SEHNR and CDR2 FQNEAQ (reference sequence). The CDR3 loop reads CASRTPGSLAGAFF. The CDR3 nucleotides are TGTGCCAGCCGTACGCCAGGCTCGCTAGCGGGAGCTTTCTTT.

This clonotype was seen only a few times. The CDR3 region is CASSGGTTSGTGELFF. The CDR3 coding sequence is TGTGCCAGCAGCGGGGGGACTACCTCGGGCACCGGGGAGCTGTTTTTT. The V and J genes are TRBV7-3 and TRBJ2-2, with 7 bases lining up with TRBD2. J was trimmed by 4 bases and V by 5 bases; bases with no gene match: 10. From germline, CDR1 is SGHTA and CDR2 FQGTGA. This CDR3 has 16 residues. Drawing the rest from reference TRBV7-3 and TRBJ2-2, the complete variable domain is GAGVSQTPSNKVTEKGKYVELRCDPISGHTALYWYRQSLGQGPEFLIYFQGTGAADDSGLPNDRFFAVRPEGSVSTLKIQRTERGDSAVYLCASSGGTTSGTGELFFGEGSRLTVL.

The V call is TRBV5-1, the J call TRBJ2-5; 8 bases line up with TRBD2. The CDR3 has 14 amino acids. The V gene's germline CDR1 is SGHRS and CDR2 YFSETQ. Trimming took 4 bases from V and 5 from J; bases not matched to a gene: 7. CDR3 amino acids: CASSGSGGRETQYF. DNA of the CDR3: TGCGCCAGCAGCGGAAGCGGGGGCCGGGAGACCCAGTACTTC. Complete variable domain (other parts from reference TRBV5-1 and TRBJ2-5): KAGVTQTPRYLIKTRGQQVTLSCSPISGHRSVSWYQQTPGQGLQFLFEYFSETQRNKGNFPGRFSGRQFSNSRSEMNVSTLELGDSALYLCASSGSGGRETQYFGPGTRLLVL.

The DNA for the CDR3 is TGCAGCGCTCAAGGGCAGGGGGGTGAAGATACGCAGTATTTT. Protein product: CSAQGQGGEDTQYF. The genes are TRBV29-1 and TRBJ2-3; TRBD1 is a possible D gene (7 bases). This CDR3 is 14 amino acids long. The V end was cut by 7 bases, the J end by 5 bases, with 19 bases between. Per the germline V gene, CDR1 is SQVTM and CDR2 is ANQGSEA.